The 3 T cell receptor beta chains given below trace back to one sample, sequenced in a study of patients and donors after allogeneic stem cell transplantation. Via MiXCR, TCRdb re-called the RT-PCR reads, giving one row per CDR3 protein. The table shows about 410,000 distinct CDR3 sequences, with about a sixth occurring only once. The sequencing input was blood, either unsorted or a sorted T cell fraction (not recorded which). The source of these receptors is a human donor who was either an allogeneic HSCT recipient or a stem cell or donor lymphocyte infusion donor (not recorded which). It is not recorded whose cells these are; they may come from a transplant donor.

This clonotype occurred a few times. The chain links TRBV5-1 to TRBJ2-7; TRBD1 matches at 10 bases. The CDR3 consists of 14 residues. The V gene's germline CDR1 is SGHRS and CDR2 YFSETQ. The V gene end was trimmed by 3 bases and the J gene end by 5 bases; junction bases not matched to a gene: 5. DNA of the CDR3: TGCGCCAGCAGCTCGGGACAGGGGCCCCACGAGCAGTACTTC. Its protein is CASSSGQGPHEQYF.

J is TRBJ2-7 and V is TRBV11-3; 8 bases line up with TRBD1. Per the germline V gene, CDR1 is SGHNT and CDR2 is YENEEA. The trim removed 5 bases at V and 4 bases at J, leaving 4 bases unmatched. The CDR3 contains 13 residues. CDR3 in amino acids: CASSHRGDYEQYF. The CDR3 DNA is TGTGCCAGCAGCCACAGGGGGGATTACGAGCAGTACTTC.

This chain links TRBV25-1 with TRBJ2-1; a weak D match, TRBD2 (5 bases). Germline V CDR1 and CDR2: MGHDK, SYGVNS. The CDR3 runs to 14 residues. V dropped 10 bases and J dropped 6 bases, with 19 bases sitting between them. For the CDR3, the DNA is TGTGCCACTCAAGAGTCCGGGAACCGCAATGAGCAGTTCTTC. It yields the protein CATQESGNRNEQFF.